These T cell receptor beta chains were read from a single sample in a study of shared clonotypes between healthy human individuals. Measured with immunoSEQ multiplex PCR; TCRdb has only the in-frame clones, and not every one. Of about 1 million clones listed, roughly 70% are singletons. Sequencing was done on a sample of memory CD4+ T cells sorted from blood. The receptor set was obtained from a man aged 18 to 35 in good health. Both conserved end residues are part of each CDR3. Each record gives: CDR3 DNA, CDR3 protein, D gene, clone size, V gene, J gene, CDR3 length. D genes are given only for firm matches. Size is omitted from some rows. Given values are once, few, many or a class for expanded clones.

DNA: TGTGCCTGGAGACGCCTAAGAACTGAAGCTTTCTTT
CDR3: CAWRRLRTEAFF
D: NA
size: NA
V: TRBV30
J: TRBJ1-1
length: 12

DNA: TGTGCCAGCAGCTCCTCCGGGGCGCGAAGCTATGGCTACACCTTC
CDR3: CASSSSGARSYGYTF
D: NA
size: once
V: TRBV5-6
J: TRBJ1-2
length: 15

DNA: TGTGCCAGCAGCCTGAGTGGAGGCACAGATACGCAGTATTTT
CDR3: CASSLSGGTDTQYF
D: NA
size: NA
V: TRBV7-9
J: TRBJ2-3
length: 14

DNA: TGCGCCAGCAGTCCGTCGGGGCAAGAGACCCAGTACTTC
CDR3: CASSPSGQETQYF
D: NA
size: NA
V: TRBV5-1
J: TRBJ2-5
length: 13

DNA: TGTGCCAGCTCACCACCGGGGGCGAGTGAAAAACTGTTTTTT
CDR3: CASSPPGASEKLFF
D: NA
size: NA
V: TRBV18
J: TRBJ1-4
length: 14

DNA: TGTGCCAGTAGTCCTCGAAGCCCCTGGAGCTATAATTCACCCCTCCACTTT
CDR3: CASSPRSPWSYNSPLHF
D: NA
size: NA
V: TRBV19
J: TRBJ1-6
length: 17

DNA: TGTGCCAGCAGCTCACCCGGGACAGGGGTTGGCTACACCTTC
CDR3: CASSSPGTGVGYTF
D: TRBD1
size: many
V: TRBV9
J: TRBJ1-2
length: 14

DNA: TGCGCCAGCAGCCCCCGGACTAGCGCAAATGAGCAGTTCTTC
CDR3: CASSPRTSANEQFF
D: TRBD2
size: NA
V: TRBV5-1
J: TRBJ2-1
length: 14

DNA: TGTGCCAGCAGCGTAGCTGGATATTACACAGATACGCAGTATTTT
CDR3: CASSVAGYYTDTQYF
D: NA
size: once
V: TRBV9
J: TRBJ2-3
length: 15

DNA: TGTGCCAGCAGCGTAGCTGACAATAGCAATCAGCCCCAGCATTTT
CDR3: CASSVADNSNQPQHF
D: NA
size: many
V: TRBV9
J: TRBJ1-5
length: 15

DNA: TGTGCCAGCGGGGGAGGGGTGACTGAAGCTTTCTTT
CDR3: CASGGGVTEAFF
D: NA
size: NA
V: TRBV2
J: TRBJ1-1
length: 12

DNA: TGTGCCAGCTCCCCGCGGGTCGGGGAGCTGTTTTTT
CDR3: CASSPRVGELFF
D: NA
size: NA
V: TRBV18
J: TRBJ2-2
length: 12

DNA: TGTGCCAGTAGTCCCTTGCAGGGATTAACTAATGAAAAACTGTTTTTT
CDR3: CASSPLQGLTNEKLFF
D: NA
size: NA
V: TRBV19
J: TRBJ1-4
length: 16

DNA: TGCGCCAGCAGCTTGGATAGAATCGGTGAGCAGTTCTTC
CDR3: CASSLDRIGEQFF
D: NA
size: few
V: TRBV5-1
J: TRBJ2-1
length: 13

DNA: TGTGCCAGCAGCTTAGGACAGGGGGCCACCTACGAGCAGTACTTC
CDR3: CASSLGQGATYEQYF
D: TRBD1
size: NA
V: TRBV7-2
J: TRBJ2-7
length: 15

DNA: TGTGCCAGCAGCCCCGGAGCGGGGACCACAGATACGCAGTATTTT
CDR3: CASSPGAGTTDTQYF
D: TRBD2
size: NA
V: TRBV13
J: TRBJ2-3
length: 15

DNA: TGCGCCAGCAGTGATCCCGGACAGGGCGGCCAGCCCCAGCATTTT
CDR3: CASSDPGQGGQPQHF
D: TRBD1
size: few
V: TRBV10-2
J: TRBJ1-5
length: 15

DNA: TGCGCCAGCAGCCAGACCGGGACAGGCTACGGCTACACCTTC
CDR3: CASSQTGTGYGYTF
D: TRBD1
size: once
V: TRBV4-3
J: TRBJ1-2
length: 14

DNA: TGTGCCAGTACTACACCAGGGAGTCAGTACAATGAGCAGTTCTTC
CDR3: CASTTPGSQYNEQFF
D: NA
size: NA
V: TRBV19
J: TRBJ2-1
length: 15

DNA: TGCGCCAGCAGCTTGGGAGACACAGGGGAGACGGGCTACACCTTC
CDR3: CASSLGDTGETGYTF
D: TRBD1
size: few
V: TRBV5-1
J: TRBJ1-2
length: 15

DNA: TGTGCCAGCAGAGACTCCTTCGCCCCGAACACCGGGGAGCTGTTTTTT
CDR3: CASRDSFAPNTGELFF
D: NA
size: few
V: TRBV5-5
J: TRBJ2-2
length: 16

DNA: TGTGCCAGCAGTTTATTGGGGGTTCTCCAAGAGACCCAGTACTTC
CDR3: CASSLLGVLQETQYF
D: NA
size: many
V: TRBV28
J: TRBJ2-5
length: 15

DNA: TGTGCCATCAGTGGACAGGGGCAGGTAACTGAAGCTTTCTTT
CDR3: CAISGQGQVTEAFF
D: TRBD1
size: NA
V: TRBV10-3
J: TRBJ1-1
length: 14

DNA: TGTGCCAGCAGCTTGGGGGACAGGGCTAGCACCGGGGAGCTGTTTTTT
CDR3: CASSLGDRASTGELFF
D: TRBD1
size: NA
V: TRBV5-6
J: TRBJ2-2
length: 16

DNA: TGTGCCAGCAGCTTGGACGGGATCTCACACCTGGACTACACCTTC
CDR3: CASSLDGISHLDYTF
D: NA
size: NA
V: TRBV5-4
J: TRBJ1-2
length: 15

DNA: TGTGCCAGCAGTTTCACAGGGGCTCCCTCGAACACCGGGGAGCTGTTTTTT
CDR3: CASSFTGAPSNTGELFF
D: TRBD1
size: NA
V: TRBV27
J: TRBJ2-2
length: 17

DNA: TGTGCCATCATGCGGGGGGGCCGAGCAGATACGCAGTATTTT
CDR3: CAIMRGGRADTQYF
D: TRBD2
size: NA
V: TRBV28
J: TRBJ2-3
length: 14

DNA: TGTGCCAGCAGCTTGGCCGGGGGGGGCCAAGCTTTCTTT
CDR3: CASSLAGGGQAFF
D: NA
size: NA
V: TRBV5-4
J: TRBJ1-1
length: 13

DNA: TGTGCCAGCATCCCGGGGGGGAGACAGGGAGGCTACACCTTC
CDR3: CASIPGGRQGGYTF
D: TRBD1
size: NA
V: TRBV6-5
J: TRBJ1-2
length: 14

DNA: TGTGCCAGTAGTATTATCGGTCTAGGGGAAAACTATGGCTACACCTTC
CDR3: CASSIIGLGENYGYTF
D: NA
size: NA
V: TRBV19
J: TRBJ1-2
length: 16

DNA: TGTGCCAGCTCACGCCCAAGCCCAGGGGGCTCAACTAATGAAAAACTGTTTTTT
CDR3: CASSRPSPGGSTNEKLFF
D: TRBD1
size: NA
V: TRBV18
J: TRBJ1-4
length: 18

DNA: TGTGCCAGCTCACTGTCCAGCACAGATACGCAGTATTTT
CDR3: CASSLSSTDTQYF
D: NA
size: NA
V: TRBV18
J: TRBJ2-3
length: 13

DNA: TGTGCCAGCAGCGTCGGGACTAGCGGGAGCGGTGAGCAGTTCTTC
CDR3: CASSVGTSGSGEQFF
D: TRBD2
size: NA
V: TRBV6-4
J: TRBJ2-1
length: 15

DNA: TGTGCCAGCAGTTCCGACAGGACGTTTGGGGGCTACACCTTC
CDR3: CASSSDRTFGGYTF
D: NA
size: NA
V: TRBV7-3
J: TRBJ1-2
length: 14

DNA: TGTGCCAGCAGCGTAGGTAGCGGGGGTCCCTACGAGCAGTACTTC
CDR3: CASSVGSGGPYEQYF
D: TRBD2
size: NA
V: TRBV9
J: TRBJ2-7
length: 15

DNA: TGTGCCAGCTCACCACTTCGACCGAACACCGGGGAGCTGTTTTTT
CDR3: CASSPLRPNTGELFF
D: NA
size: NA
V: TRBV18
J: TRBJ2-2
length: 15

DNA: TGCGCCAGCAGCTTGGGGACTAGCGGGAGGTCCCTCCAGTTCTTC
CDR3: CASSLGTSGRSLQFF
D: TRBD2
size: NA
V: TRBV5-1
J: TRBJ2-1
length: 15

DNA: TGTGCCAGCAGCCAGGACACTTTAGGGTCCTACGAGCAGTACTTC
CDR3: CASSQDTLGSYEQYF
D: NA
size: NA
V: TRBV7-6
J: TRBJ2-7
length: 15

DNA: TGTGCCAGCAGCTTGAATGGACAGGGAGACGGGGAGCTGTTTTTT
CDR3: CASSLNGQGDGELFF
D: TRBD1
size: NA
V: TRBV5-4
J: TRBJ2-2
length: 15

DNA: TGTGCCAGCAGGGCCGCAAAAGGTCCCGGGGAGCTGTTTTTT
CDR3: CASRAAKGPGELFF
D: NA
size: NA
V: TRBV7-2
J: TRBJ2-2
length: 14

DNA: TGTGCCAGCAGTGGGACATGGCGGTTAGAGGCTTTCTTT
CDR3: CASSGTWRLEAFF
D: NA
size: few
V: TRBV28
J: TRBJ1-1
length: 13

DNA: TGTGCCAGCAGCTTAGATTGGCAGGCACCCCTCCACTTT
CDR3: CASSLDWQAPLHF
D: NA
size: NA
V: TRBV11-2
J: TRBJ1-6
length: 13

DNA: TGTGCCAGCAAAATCAGGGAGGGGGCAAATTCACCCCTCCACTTT
CDR3: CASKIREGANSPLHF
D: TRBD1
size: NA
V: TRBV6-6
J: TRBJ1-6
length: 15

DNA: TGTGCCATCAGTGAGTCGAGAGGACAGCTGAACACTGAAGCTTTCTTT
CDR3: CAISESRGQLNTEAFF
D: NA
size: NA
V: TRBV10-3
J: TRBJ1-1
length: 16

DNA: TGCGCCAGCAGCTTAGGAGCCTTCCCGGGACAGCAAGAGACCCAGTACTTC
CDR3: CASSLGAFPGQQETQYF
D: TRBD1
size: NA
V: TRBV5-1
J: TRBJ2-5
length: 17

DNA: TGTGCCAGCAGCCCCACCGTCCTTAGCAATCAGCCCCAGCATTTT
CDR3: CASSPTVLSNQPQHF
D: NA
size: NA
V: TRBV11-2
J: TRBJ1-5
length: 15